One sample yielded the 21 T cell receptor beta chains listed below, sequenced in a study of PD-L1 blockade in urothelial cancer. Libraries were prepared by immunoSEQ multiplex PCR; TCRdb keeps only in-frame clonotypes and omits some of them. The table shows tens of thousands of clones, with roughly 90% occurring only once. The time point: pretreatment peripheral blood. Sequenced here: PBMCs, sampled around atezolizumab (anti-PD-L1) treatment. The receptors originated from a man aged 70-80 years with urothelial cancer.

The V and J genes are TRBV27 and TRBJ2-5; the D is unclear. The CDR3 is made up of 15 amino acids. V lost 6 bases to trimming and J lost 0 bases, with 14 bases between them. In germline, CDR1 is MNHEY, CDR2 SMNVEV (reference sequence). The CDR3 region is CASSPHRQDQETQYF. In nucleotides, the CDR3 is TGTGCCAGCAGCCCACACCGGCAGGACCAAGAGACCCAGTACTTC.

This clone was seen only once. V is TRBV19 and J is TRBJ1-5; D unresolved. CDR1 is LNHDA and CDR2 is SQIVND in the germline V gene (reference sequence). Trimming pared 2 bases from V and 2 bases from J, leaving 7 bases between. The CDR3 totals 14 residues. Here the CDR3 reads CASSILRGNQPQHF. Here the CDR3 DNA reads TGTGCCAGTAGTATACTGCGGGGCAATCAGCCCCAGCATTTT.

The gene calls are TRBV10-1 and TRBJ2-7, with D possibly matching TRBD1 (6 bases). The ends were cut back, 8 bases at V and 3 bases at J, with 14 bases in the middle. The CDR3 runs 13 residues. The germline V gene encodes CDR1 WNHNN and CDR2 SYGVQD (reference sequence). The CDR3 is CASPSRGIYEQYF. CDR3 nucleotide sequence: TGCGCCAGCCCCTCCAGGGGTATCTACGAGCAGTACTTC.

This sequence joins TRBV19 and TRBJ1-5; TRBD1 matches 7 bases. V was pared by 7 bases and J by 3 bases, with 15 bases of the junction left unmatched. The CDR3 length is 17 residues. The germline gives CDR1 LNHDA, CDR2 SQIVND (reference sequence). CDR3 sequence reads: CASKTWDSPTSNQPQHF. The DNA for the CDR3 is TGTGCCAGTAAAACTTGGGACAGTCCTACTTCCAATCAGCCCCAGCATTTT.

By its share, this clone is medium-sized. The rearrangement uses TRBV28 and TRBJ2-1; 7 nucleotides match TRBD2. Germline CDR1 reads MDHEN; CDR2 reads SYDVKM. V dropped 1 base and J dropped 6; count of bases not matched to a gene: 6. This CDR3 is 15 amino acids long. As DNA, the CDR3 is TGTGCCAGCAGTTTATTGGATAGCGGGTCCAATGAGCAGTTCTTC. Translated, it gives CASSLLDSGSNEQFF.

The chain employs TRBV4-1 and TRBJ2-4, with a possible D match to TRBD2 (5 bases). V lost 1 base and J 6 bases, leaving 10 bases between the germline ends. The CDR3 runs to 14 residues. Germline values: CDR1 MGHRA, CDR2 YSYEKL. The CDR3 sequence: CASSQGTYLNIQYF. Here the CDR3 DNA reads TGCGCCAGCAGCCAAGGGACTTACTTAAACATTCAGTACTTC.

V and J are TRBV4-1 and TRBJ1-4; D is unclear. Between the trimmed V and J ends, which lost 4 bases and 5 bases, there was a span of 11 bases. This CDR3 spans 14 amino acids. Germline CDR1 reads MGHRA; CDR2 reads YSYEKL. Here the CDR3 reads CASSLAGRNEKLFF. For the CDR3, the DNA is TGCGCCAGCAGCCTTGCGGGCCGAAATGAAAAACTGTTTTTT.

V gene TRBV9 combines with J gene TRBJ1-2, with D uncertain. The V end lost 0 bases, the J end lost 4 bases, and 19 bases lay between the germline ends. The germline V gene encodes CDR1 SGDLS and CDR2 YYNGEE. This CDR3 has 17 residues. In DNA, the CDR3 is TGTGCCAGCAGCGTAGACCTCTCGAGGGTTGATTCCTATGGCTACACCTTC. Translating it yields CASSVDLSRVDSYGYTF.

CDR3 in amino acids: CASSPSAGRDETQYF. The CDR3 region has the DNA TGTGCCAGCTCACCCTCAGCGGGAAGGGACGAGACCCAGTACTTC. The V and J genes are TRBV18 and TRBJ2-5; 7 nucleotides match TRBD2. This CDR3 spans 15 amino acids. CDR1 KGHSH and CDR2 LQKENI come from the germline V gene. J lost 5 bases, V lost 3 bases, and 9 bases had no gene match. The full variable domain, rest sourced from reference TRBV18 and TRBJ2-5, is NAGVMQNPRHLVRRRGQEARLRCSPMKGHSHVYWYRQLPEEGLKFMVYLQKENIIDESGMPKERFSAEFPKEGPSILRIQQVVRGDSAAYFCASSPSAGRDETQYFGPGTRLLVL.

This chain links TRBV5-6 with TRBJ2-6; D remains unclear. The germline V gene encodes CDR1 SGHDT and CDR2 YYEEEE. Trimming took 3 bases from V and 0 from J, leaving 7 bases between them. CDR3 size: 15 residues. DNA for the CDR3: TGTGCCAGCAGCTACCCGCGCTCTGGGGCCAACGTCCTGACTTTC. This sequence encodes CASSYPRSGANVLTF.

V usage is TRBV9 and J usage is TRBJ2-3; 15 nucleotides align to TRBD2. Looked up from germline, CDR1 is SGDLS and CDR2 is YYNGEE. The CDR3 extends over 18 amino acids. Trimming took 4 bases from V and 3 from J; bases not matched to a gene: 9. The CDR3 region is CASSFPGLAGGGTDTQYF. CDR3 sequence (DNA): TGTGCCAGCAGCTTTCCGGGACTAGCGGGAGGAGGGACAGATACGCAGTATTTT.

Only one count was recorded for this clone. The CDR3 sequence is CASSEADRRGGYTF. CDR3 nucleotide sequence: TGTGCCAGCAGTGAAGCGGATCGCCGGGGTGGCTACACCTTC. The chain couples TRBV6-1 to TRBJ1-2; the D is unclear. V lost 0 bases and J 7 bases, leaving 12 bases between the germline ends. This CDR3 has 14 amino acids. Germline V lookup: CDR1 MNHNS, CDR2 SASEGT.

V is TRBV30 and J is TRBJ2-3; TRBD1 matches 9 bases. This CDR3 comprises 15 residues. Per the germline V gene, CDR1 is GTSNPN and CDR2 is SVGIG (reference sequence). Losses at the gene ends were 1 base for V and 0 bases for J; bases not matched to a gene: 2. Here the CDR3 DNA reads TGTGCCTGGAGTGACGGACAGGGGAGCACAGATACGCAGTATTTT. Protein product: CAWSDGQGSTDTQYF.

The V gene is TRBV5-1, the J gene TRBJ2-5, with TRBD1 as a possible D gene (7 bases). The CDR3 consists of 16 residues. CDR1 and CDR2 (germline): SGHRS, YFSETQ. V was trimmed by 3 bases and J by 0 bases, leaving 15 bases between them. The CDR3 DNA follows: TGCGCCAGCAGCTGGGGGGACAGACCGTACCAAGAGACCCAGTACTTC. It codes for CASSWGDRPYQETQYF.

The genes are TRBV9 and TRBJ1-5, with 9 bases lining up with TRBD1. Looked up from germline, CDR1 is SGDLS and CDR2 is YYNGEE. This CDR3 has 15 residues. With V trimmed by 0 bases and J by 4 bases, 2 bases remained unmatched. CDR3 sequence (DNA): TGTGCCAGCAGCGTAGATGGACAGGGGAATCAGCCCCAGCATTTT. Protein product: CASSVDGQGNQPQHF.

The chain carries TRBV5-5 and TRBJ2-3; no clear D gene. The germline V gene has CDR1 SGHKS and CDR2 YYEKEE (reference sequence). V gave up 2 bases and J gave up 4 bases, with 11 bases separating them. The CDR3 consists of 14 residues. The CDR3 loop is CASSFLLRADTQYF. CDR3 in DNA: TGTGCCAGCAGCTTTTTACTTCGGGCAGATACGCAGTATTTT.

The rearrangement uses TRBV13 and TRBJ2-3; D unresolved. The CDR3 has 14 amino acids. Trimming removed 4 bases from V and 3 bases from J, with 11 bases in between. The germline V gene has CDR1 PRHDT and CDR2 FYEKMQ (reference sequence). In nucleotides, the CDR3 is TGTGCCAGCAGCTCATTCCAGAATACAGATACGCAGTATTTT. Its translation is CASSSFQNTDTQYF.

The V and J genes are TRBV2 and TRBJ2-1, with D tentatively TRBD2 (5 bases). Looked up from germline, CDR1 is SNHLY and CDR2 is FYNNEI. The CDR3 is 14 amino acids. Trimming stripped 2 bases from V and 6 bases from J, with 11 bases between. In nucleotides, the CDR3 is TGTGCCAGCAGTGAACAACTAGGGCTCAATGAGCAGTTCTTC. Its translation is CASSEQLGLNEQFF.

The J gene is TRBJ2-1, the V gene TRBV5-6; 7 bases are a match to TRBD1. Unmatched junction bases numbered 0, after V lost 0 bases and J lost 9 bases. The CDR3 is made up of 12 amino acids. Germline-derived CDR1 and CDR2 are SGHDT and YYEEEE. For the CDR3, the DNA is TGTGCCAGCAGCTTGGCAGGGGGTGAGCAGTTCTTC. It translates to CASSLAGGEQFF. The complete variable domain, with remaining parts taken from reference TRBV5-6 and TRBJ2-1, reads DAGVTQSPTHLIKTRGQQVTLRCSPKSGHDTVSWYQQALGQGPQFIFQYYEEEERQRGNFPDRFSGHQFPNYSSELNVNALLLGDSALYLCASSLAGGEQFFGPGTRLTVL.

The genes are TRBV7-6 and TRBJ2-2; 7 nucleotides line up with TRBD1. The V gene's germline CDR1 is SGHVS and CDR2 FNYEAQ. The CDR3 contains 15 residues. The trim removed 6 bases at V and 1 base at J, leaving 5 bases unmatched. The CDR3 sequence: CASSRRQGNTGELFF. CDR3 coding DNA: TGTGCCAGCAGTCGAAGACAGGGGAACACCGGGGAGCTGTTTTTT.

The J gene is TRBJ2-5, the V gene TRBV29-1; tentative D call: TRBD1 (6 bases). The CDR3 length is 14 residues. The germline CDR1 and CDR2 sequences are SQVTM and ANQGSEA. Trimming left V 7 bases short and J 1 base short, with 16 bases between. CDR3 in DNA: TGCAGCGGGATCCTACAGGGTGGCCAAGAGACCCAGTACTTC. This gives the protein CSGILQGGQETQYF.